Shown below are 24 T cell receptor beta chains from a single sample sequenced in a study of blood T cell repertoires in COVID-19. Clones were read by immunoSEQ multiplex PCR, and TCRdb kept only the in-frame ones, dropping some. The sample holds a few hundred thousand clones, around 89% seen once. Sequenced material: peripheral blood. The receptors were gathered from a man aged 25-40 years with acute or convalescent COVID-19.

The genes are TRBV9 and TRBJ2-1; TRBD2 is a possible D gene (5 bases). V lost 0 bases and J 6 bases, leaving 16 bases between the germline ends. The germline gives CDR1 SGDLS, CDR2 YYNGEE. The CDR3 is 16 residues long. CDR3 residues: CASSVGPSLGSNEQFF. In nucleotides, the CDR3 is TGTGCCAGCAGCGTAGGGCCTAGCCTTGGGAGCAATGAGCAGTTCTTC.

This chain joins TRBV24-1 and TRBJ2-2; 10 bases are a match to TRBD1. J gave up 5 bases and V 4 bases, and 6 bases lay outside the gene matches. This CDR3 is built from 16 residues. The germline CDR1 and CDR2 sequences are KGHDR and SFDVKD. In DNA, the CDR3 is TGTGCCACCAGTGACCCGACAGGGGGCATAACCGGGGAGCTGTTTTTT. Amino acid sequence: CATSDPTGGITGELFF.

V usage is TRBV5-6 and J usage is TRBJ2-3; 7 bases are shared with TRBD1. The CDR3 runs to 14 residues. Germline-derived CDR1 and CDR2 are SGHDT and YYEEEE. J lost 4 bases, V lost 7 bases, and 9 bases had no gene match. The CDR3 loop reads CASDTGDGADTQYF. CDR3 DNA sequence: TGTGCCAGCGATACAGGGGATGGGGCAGATACGCAGTATTTT.

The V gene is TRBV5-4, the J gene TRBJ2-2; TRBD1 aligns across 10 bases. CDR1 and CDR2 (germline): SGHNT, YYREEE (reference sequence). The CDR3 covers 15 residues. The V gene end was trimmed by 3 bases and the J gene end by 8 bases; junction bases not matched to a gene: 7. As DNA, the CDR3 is TGTGCCAGCAGCTGGGACAGGGGTCCTTTAGGGGAGCTGTTTTTT. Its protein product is CASSWDRGPLGELFF.

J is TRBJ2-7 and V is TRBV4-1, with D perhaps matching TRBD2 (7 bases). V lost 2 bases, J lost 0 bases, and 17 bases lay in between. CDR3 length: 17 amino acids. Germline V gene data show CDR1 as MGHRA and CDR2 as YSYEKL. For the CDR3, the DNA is TGCGCCAGCAGCCAACCCGGGGGGCAGAAGAGCTCCTACGAGCAGTACTTC. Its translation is CASSQPGGQKSSYEQYF.

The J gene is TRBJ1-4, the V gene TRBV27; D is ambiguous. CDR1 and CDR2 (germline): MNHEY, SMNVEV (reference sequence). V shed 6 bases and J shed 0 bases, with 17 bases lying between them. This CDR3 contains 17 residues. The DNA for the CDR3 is TGTGCCAGCAGGGCCGGGTCTTACTATGCAACTAATGAAAAACTGTTTTTT. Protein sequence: CASRAGSYYATNEKLFF. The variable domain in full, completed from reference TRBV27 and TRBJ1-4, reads EAQVTQNPRYLITVTGKKLTVTCSQNMNHEYMSWYRQDPGLGLRQIYYSMNVEVTDKGDVPEGYKVSRKEKRNFPLILESPSPNQTSLYFCASRAGSYYATNEKLFFGSGTQLSVL.

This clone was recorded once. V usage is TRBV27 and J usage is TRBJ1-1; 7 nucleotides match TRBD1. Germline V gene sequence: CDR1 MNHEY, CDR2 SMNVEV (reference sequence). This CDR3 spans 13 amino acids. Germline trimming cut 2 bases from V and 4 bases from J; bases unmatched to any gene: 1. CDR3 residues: CASSLQGGTEAFF. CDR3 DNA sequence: TGTGCCAGCAGTTTACAGGGGGGCACTGAAGCTTTCTTT.

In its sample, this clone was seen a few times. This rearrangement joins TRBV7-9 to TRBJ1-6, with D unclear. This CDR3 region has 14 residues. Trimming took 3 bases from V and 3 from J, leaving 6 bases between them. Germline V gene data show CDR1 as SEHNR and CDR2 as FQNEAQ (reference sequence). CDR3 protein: CASSFEYYNSPLHF. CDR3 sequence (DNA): TGTGCCAGCAGCTTCGAGTACTATAATTCACCCCTCCACTTT.

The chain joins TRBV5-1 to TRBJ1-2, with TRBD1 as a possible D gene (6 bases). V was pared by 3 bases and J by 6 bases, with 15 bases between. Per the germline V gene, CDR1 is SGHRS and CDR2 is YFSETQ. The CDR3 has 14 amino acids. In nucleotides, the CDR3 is TGCGCCAGCAGCTCACAGGGAACAGGAGATGGCTACACCTTC. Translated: CASSSQGTGDGYTF.

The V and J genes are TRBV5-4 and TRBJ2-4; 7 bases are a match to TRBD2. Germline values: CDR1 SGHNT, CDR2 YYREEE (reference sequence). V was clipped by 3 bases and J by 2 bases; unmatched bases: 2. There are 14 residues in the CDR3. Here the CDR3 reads CASSWGGSKNIQYF. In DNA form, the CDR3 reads TGTGCCAGCAGCTGGGGGGGGTCCAAAAACATTCAGTACTTC.

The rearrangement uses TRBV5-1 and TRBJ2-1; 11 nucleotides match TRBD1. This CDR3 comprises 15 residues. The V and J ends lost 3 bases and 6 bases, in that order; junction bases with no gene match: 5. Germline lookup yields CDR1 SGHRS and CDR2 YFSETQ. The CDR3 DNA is TGCGCCAGCAGCTCTCCGGGACAGGGGGTCAATGAGCAGTTCTTC. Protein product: CASSSPGQGVNEQFF. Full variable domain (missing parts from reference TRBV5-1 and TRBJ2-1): KAGVTQTPRYLIKTRGQQVTLSCSPISGHRSVSWYQQTPGQGLQFLFEYFSETQRNKGNFPGRFSGRQFSNSRSEMNVSTLELGDSALYLCASSSPGQGVNEQFFGPGTRLTVL.

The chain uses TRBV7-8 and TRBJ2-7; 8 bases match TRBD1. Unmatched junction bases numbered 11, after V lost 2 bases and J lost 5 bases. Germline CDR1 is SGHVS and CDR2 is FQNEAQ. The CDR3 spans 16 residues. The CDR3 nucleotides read TGTGCCAGCAGCTTAAAAAGGGCAGGGGGCTACCACGAGCAGTACTTC. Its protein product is CASSLKRAGGYHEQYF. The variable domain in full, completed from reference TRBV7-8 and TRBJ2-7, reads GAGVSQSPRYKVAKRGQDVALRCDPISGHVSLFWYQQALGQGPEFLTYFQNEAQLDKSGLPSDRFFAERPEGSVSTLKIQRTQQEDSAVYLCASSLKRAGGYHEQYFGPGTRLTVT.

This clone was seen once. CDR3 loop: CASSPIQGHGYTF. The CDR3 bases are TGTGCCAGCAGTCCAATACAGGGGCATGGCTACACCTTC. V is TRBV3-1 (or the pseudogene TRBV3-2) and J is TRBJ1-2, with 7 bases that match TRBD1. The CDR3 consists of 13 residues. The ends lost 6 bases at V and 6 bases at J; junction bases unmatched: 7. Germline V gene sequence: CDR1 LGHDT, CDR2 YNNKEL (reference sequence).

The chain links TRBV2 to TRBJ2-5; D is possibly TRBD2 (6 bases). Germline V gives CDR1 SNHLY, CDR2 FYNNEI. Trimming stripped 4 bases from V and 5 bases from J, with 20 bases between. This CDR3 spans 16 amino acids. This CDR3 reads CASSVRGQRVGETQYF. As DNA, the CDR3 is TGTGCCAGCAGTGTTAGAGGTCAGCGGGTGGGGGAGACCCAGTACTTC.

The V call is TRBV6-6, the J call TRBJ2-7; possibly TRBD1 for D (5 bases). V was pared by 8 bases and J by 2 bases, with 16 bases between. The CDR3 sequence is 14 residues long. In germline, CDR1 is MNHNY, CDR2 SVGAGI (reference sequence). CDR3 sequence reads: CASRPGAGTYEQYF. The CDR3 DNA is TGTGCCAGCCGCCCCGGTGCAGGGACCTACGAGCAGTACTTC.

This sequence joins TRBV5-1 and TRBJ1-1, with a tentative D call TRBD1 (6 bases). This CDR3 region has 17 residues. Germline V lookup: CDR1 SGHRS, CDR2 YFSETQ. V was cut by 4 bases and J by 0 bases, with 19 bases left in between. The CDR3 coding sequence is TGCGCCAGCAGCCTTTATCCACAGACAGGTTTGAACACTGAAGCTTTCTTT. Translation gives CASSLYPQTGLNTEAFF.

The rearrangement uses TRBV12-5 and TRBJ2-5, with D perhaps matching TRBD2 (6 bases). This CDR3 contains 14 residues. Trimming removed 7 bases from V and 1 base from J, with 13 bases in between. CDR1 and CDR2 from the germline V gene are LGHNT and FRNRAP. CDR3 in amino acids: CASAVGGAQETQYF. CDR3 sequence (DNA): TGTGCTAGTGCCGTGGGCGGGGCCCAAGAGACCCAGTACTTC. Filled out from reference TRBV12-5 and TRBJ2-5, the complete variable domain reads DARVTQTPRHKVTEMGQEVTMRCQPILGHNTVFWYRQTMMQGLELLAYFRNRAPLDDSGMPKDRFSAEMPDATLATLKIQPSEPRDSAVYFCASAVGGAQETQYFGPGTRLLVL.

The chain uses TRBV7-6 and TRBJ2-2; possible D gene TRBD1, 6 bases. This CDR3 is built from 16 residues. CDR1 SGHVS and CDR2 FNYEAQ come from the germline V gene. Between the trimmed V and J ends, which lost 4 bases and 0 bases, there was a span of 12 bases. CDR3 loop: CASSSGQSSNTGELFF. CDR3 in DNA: TGTGCCAGCAGCTCCGGACAGTCTTCGAACACCGGGGAGCTGTTTTTT.

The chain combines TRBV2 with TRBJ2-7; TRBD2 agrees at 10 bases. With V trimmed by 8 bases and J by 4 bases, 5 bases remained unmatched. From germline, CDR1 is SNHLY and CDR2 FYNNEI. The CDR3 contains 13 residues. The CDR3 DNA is TGTGCCAGCCAACTAGCGGGGTTGTACGAGCAGTACTTC. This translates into CASQLAGLYEQYF.

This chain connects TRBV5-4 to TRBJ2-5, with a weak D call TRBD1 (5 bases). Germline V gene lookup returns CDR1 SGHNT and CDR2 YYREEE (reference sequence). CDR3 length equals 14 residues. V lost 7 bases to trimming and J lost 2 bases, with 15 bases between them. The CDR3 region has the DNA TGTGCCAGCGCCAAGGACACTAAGCAAGAGACCCAGTACTTC. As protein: CASAKDTKQETQYF.

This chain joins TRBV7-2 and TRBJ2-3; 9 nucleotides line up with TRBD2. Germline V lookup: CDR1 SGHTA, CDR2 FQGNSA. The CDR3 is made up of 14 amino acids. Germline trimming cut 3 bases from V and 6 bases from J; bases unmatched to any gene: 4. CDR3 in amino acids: CASSFAGGGDTQYF. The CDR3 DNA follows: TGTGCCAGCAGCTTTGCGGGAGGGGGGGATACGCAGTATTTT.

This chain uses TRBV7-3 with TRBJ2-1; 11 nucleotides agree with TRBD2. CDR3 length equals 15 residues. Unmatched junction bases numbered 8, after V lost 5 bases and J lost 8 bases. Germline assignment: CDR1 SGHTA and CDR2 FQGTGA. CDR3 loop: CASSRWTSGFDEQFF. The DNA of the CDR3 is TGTGCCAGCAGCCGTTGGACTAGCGGGTTTGATGAGCAGTTCTTC.

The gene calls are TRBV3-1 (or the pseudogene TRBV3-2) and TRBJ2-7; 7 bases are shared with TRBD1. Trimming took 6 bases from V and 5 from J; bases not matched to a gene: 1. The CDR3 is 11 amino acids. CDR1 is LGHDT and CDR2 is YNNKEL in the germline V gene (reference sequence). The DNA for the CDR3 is TGTGCCAGCAGGGGGACAGACGAGCAGTACTTC. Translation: CASRGTDEQYF.

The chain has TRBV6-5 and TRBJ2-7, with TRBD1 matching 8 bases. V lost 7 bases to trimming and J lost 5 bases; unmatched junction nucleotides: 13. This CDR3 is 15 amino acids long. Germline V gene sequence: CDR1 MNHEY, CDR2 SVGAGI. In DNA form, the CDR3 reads TGTGCCAGCACTTTTGCAGGGGGCGCCCGAGACGAGCAGTACTTC. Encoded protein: CASTFAGGARDEQYF.